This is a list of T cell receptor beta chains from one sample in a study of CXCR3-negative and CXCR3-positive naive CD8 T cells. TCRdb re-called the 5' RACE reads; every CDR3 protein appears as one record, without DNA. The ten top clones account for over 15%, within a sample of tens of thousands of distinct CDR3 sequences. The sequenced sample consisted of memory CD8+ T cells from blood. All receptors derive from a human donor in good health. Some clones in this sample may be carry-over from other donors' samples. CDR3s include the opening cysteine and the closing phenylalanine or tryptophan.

CDR3: CASSVGQFDQPQHF; J: TRBJ1-5; V: TRBV7-9
CDR3: CASSLIWSPGNEQFF; J: TRBJ2-1; V: TRBV28
CDR3: CASRGTGETTQHF; J: TRBJ1-5; V: TRBV12-3/TRBV12-4
CDR3: CASSGGSYEQYF; J: TRBJ2-7; V: TRBV11-3
CDR3: CASSYWTSDPPGELFF; J: TRBJ2-2; V: TRBV6-5
CDR3: CASSSGRNEQFF; J: TRBJ2-1; V: TRBV11-1
CDR3: CASSLSMALGGGEQYF; J: TRBJ2-7; V: TRBV7-7
CDR3: CAISDGGVNEQYF; J: TRBJ2-7; V: TRBV10-3
CDR3: CASSSSGYQATQYF; J: TRBJ2-5; V: TRBV6-2/TRBV6-3
CDR3: CASSLAGSNQPQHF; J: TRBJ1-5; V: TRBV28
CDR3: CASSGKDITTDTQYF; J: TRBJ2-3; V: TRBV7-9
CDR3: CSVEQGGYNEQFF; J: TRBJ2-1; V: TRBV29-1
CDR3: CSVPSWIGGEKLFF; J: TRBJ1-4; V: TRBV29-1
CDR3: CASSSRQSHSDEQYF; J: TRBJ2-7; V: TRBV28
CDR3: CSVESGTGNTEAFF; J: TRBJ1-1; V: TRBV29-1
CDR3: CASSVEGGGHSSYEQYF; J: TRBJ2-7; V: TRBV9
CDR3: CSVRGRDNSPLHF; J: TRBJ1-6; V: TRBV29-1
CDR3: CSARPVAGRYEQFF; J: TRBJ2-1; V: TRBV20-1
CDR3: CASSQAQGLAKNIQYF; J: TRBJ2-4; V: TRBV14
CDR3: CASHDQETQYF; J: TRBJ2-5; V: TRBV28
CDR3: CASSLVGGQYNEQFF; J: TRBJ2-1; V: TRBV5-1
CDR3: CASSDGIYNEQFF; J: TRBJ2-1; V: TRBV6-1